The T cell receptor beta chain under discussion was sequenced for a study of T cell responses to AZD1222 COVID-19 vaccine. Details on this clone: Its antigen is unknown.

Study-wide points: Mapped onto spike, vaccine-associated CD4 TCRs spanned it and were dominant at 160-218 and 743-854. Baseline antibody screening turned up just five to seven seropositive AZD1222 recipients.

Measured with immunoSEQ multiplex PCR; TCRdb has only the in-frame clones, and not every one. The repertoire holds 85,000 to 95,000 clones, with 90% as singletons. V lost 5 bases to trimming and J lost 1 base, with 8 bases between them. The CDR3 is 13 residues long. Germline loops: CDR1 SGHTA, CDR2 FQGNSA. The sequences come from peripheral blood, collected on day 0 of AZD1222 vaccination. The chain links TRBV7-2 to TRBJ1-1, with unresolved D. This TCR was recovered from an adult in good health. CDR3 in amino acids: CASSPYRNTEAFF. For the CDR3, the DNA is TGTGCCAGCAGCCCCTACAGGAACACTGAAGCTTTCTTT.